This T cell receptor beta chain was sequenced in a study of T cells in Graves' hyperthyroidism and ophthalmopathy. This clonotype was detected ten times or more. Its matching antigen is unknown. The V gene lost 3 bases and the J gene lost 7 bases, with 13 bases spanning the gap. The CDR3 length is 14 residues. Germline CDR1 reads SGHAT; CDR2 reads FQNNGV. Amplification of TCR beta CDR3 regions used RNA as the template. The primer set for the first-round RT-PCR of the TCR CDR3 was HTBI. TCRdb used MiXCR to reprocess the multiplex PCR reads, holding one entry per CDR3 protein. The sample comprises 500,000 to 600,000 distinct CDR3 sequences, around 20% of which are singletons, and approximately 50% rests with the top ten. A NOSPECS grade of at least 4, a Clinical Activity Score of at least 3 and duration under 3 months were recorded in ophthalmopathy patients. Exclusion of patients followed from uncontrolled infection, other autoimmune disease, pregnancy or lactation.

Study results and caveats: Also found in blood were most expanded thyroid clonotypes above 0.001. A model using 13 V-J features told ophthalmopathy apart from stable hyperthyroidism.

The source of this sequence is a middle-aged man with Graves' ophthalmopathy. The genes are TRBV11-2 and TRBJ2-1; maybe TRBD1 (5 bases). The sample taken for sequencing was blood. This CDR3 reads CASSFQGSINEQFF. The CDR3 DNA follows: TGTGCCAGCAGCTTTCAGGGTTCGATAAATGAGCAGTTCTTC.